The 16 T cell receptor beta chains below come from one sample, sequenced in a study of PD-L1 blockade in urothelial cancer (dated by TCRdb to the late 2010s). The sample's time point label is to be understood as: pretreatment peripheral blood. Libraries came from the immunoSEQ multiplex PCR assay. TCRdb carries this immuneACCESS record with in-frame sequences only. Its versions omit some clonotypes, under half of them owing to an unresolved V gene in the studies checked, with the rest unexplained. Here the sample has 72,000 or so clones; around 88% occur a single time. Approximately 15% of the sample belongs to the ten largest clones. Sequencing was performed on PBMCs, taken around atezolizumab (anti-PD-L1) treatment. The receptors stem from a man aged 60-69 years with urothelial cancer.

This chain joins TRBV5-4 and TRBJ2-5; tentative D call: TRBD2 (6 bases). Looked up from germline, CDR1 is SGHNT and CDR2 is YYREEE (reference sequence). V lost 4 bases, J lost 2 bases, and 6 bases lay in between. The CDR3 length is 12 residues. The CDR3, as DNA: TGTGCCAGCAGCGGGGGGCAAGAGACCCAGTACTTC. Amino acids: CASSGGQETQYF.

This clone appeared a single time. The chain couples TRBV11-1 to TRBJ2-5, with a tentative D call TRBD1 (5 bases). The germline gives CDR1 SGHAT, CDR2 FQDESV (reference sequence). The CDR3 extends over 16 amino acids. V shed 2 bases and J shed 5 bases, with 18 bases lying between them. The CDR3, as DNA: TGTGCCAGCAGCTTATCGTCTAGGGGCGCAGCGGAGACCCAGTACTTC. It translates to CASSLSSRGAAETQYF.

J is TRBJ1-6 and V is TRBV27; a weak D match, TRBD1 (5 bases). This CDR3 spans 14 amino acids. CDR1 and CDR2 (germline): MNHEY, SMNVEV (reference sequence). Trimming cost V 8 bases and J 5 bases, with 13 bases left between them. The CDR3 protein is CASSSDTNNSPLHF. The CDR3 DNA reads as TGTGCCAGCTCCTCGGACACAAATAATTCACCCCTCCACTTT.

V usage is TRBV6-5 and J usage is TRBJ2-5, with TRBD1 as a possible D gene (6 bases). The CDR3 is 14 residues long. From germline, CDR1 is MNHEY and CDR2 SVGAGI. Trimming removed 7 bases from V and 1 base from J, with 13 bases in between. The CDR3 DNA reads TGTGCCAGCACCCTTAGAGGGGGCCAAGAGACCCAGTACTTC. It specifies CASTLRGGQETQYF.

V gene TRBV7-8 combines with J gene TRBJ2-1, with 10 bases identical to TRBD1. Germline CDR1 reads SGHVS; CDR2 reads FQNEAQ. The CDR3 sequence is 21 residues long. V lost 1 base to trimming and J lost 0 bases; unmatched junction nucleotides: 15. The CDR3 DNA reads as TGTGCCAGCAGCTTAGGGGTCGGACGGGACAGGGGCGTTAACTCCTACAATGAGCAGTTCTTC. This sequence encodes CASSLGVGRDRGVNSYNEQFF.

V and J are TRBV6-6 and TRBJ2-7; TRBD1 agrees at 11 bases. This CDR3 has 13 residues. The trim removed 6 bases at V and 6 bases at J, leaving 4 bases unmatched. Germline V gene data show CDR1 as MNHNY and CDR2 as SVGAGI (reference sequence). CDR3 nucleotide sequence: TGTGCCAGCAGGGACAGGGGGCGCATCGAGCAGTACTTC. It specifies CASRDRGRIEQYF.

The chain links TRBV4-1 to TRBJ1-2, with TRBD1 identical over 8 bases. In germline, CDR1 is MGHRA, CDR2 YSYEKL. Losses at the gene ends were 4 bases for V and 5 bases for J; bases not matched to a gene: 3. CDR3 length equals 13 residues. The CDR3 DNA reads TGCGCCAGCAGCCCAGGACAGGGTTATGGCTACACCTTC. As protein: CASSPGQGYGYTF.

The V and J genes are TRBV6-5 and TRBJ1-4, with 11 bases lining up with TRBD1. Germline CDR1 and CDR2: MNHEY and SVGAGI. After removal of 0 bases from V and 6 bases from J, the junction contained 3 bases not matched to a gene. This CDR3 has 16 amino acids. CDR3 DNA: TGTGCCAGCAGTTACTCCCGGACAGGGGGCTATGAAAAACTGTTTTTT. Protein product: CASSYSRTGGYEKLFF.

This sequence joins TRBV5-1 and TRBJ2-3; TRBD2 aligns across 8 bases. This CDR3 region has 16 residues. Trimming cost V 6 bases and J 1 base; bases outside gene matches: 10. Germline CDR1 SGHRS, CDR2 YFSETQ. This CDR3 is CASTERLAGRTDTQYF. The CDR3 DNA sequence: TGCGCCAGCACCGAAAGATTAGCGGGACGCACAGATACGCAGTATTTT. Full variable domain (rest looked up from reference TRBV5-1 and TRBJ2-3): KAGVTQTPRYLIKTRGQQVTLSCSPISGHRSVSWYQQTPGQGLQFLFEYFSETQRNKGNFPGRFSGRQFSNSRSEMNVSTLELGDSALYLCASTERLAGRTDTQYFGPGTRLTVL.

This chain links TRBV6-6 with TRBJ2-5; a possible D gene is TRBD2 (6 bases). Trimming removed 7 bases at V and 7 bases at J, with 22 bases between. This CDR3 region has 15 residues. Germline V lookup: CDR1 MNHNY, CDR2 SVGAGI (reference sequence). The CDR3 sequence: CASNPRGSGPGTQYF. For the CDR3, the DNA is TGTGCCAGCAACCCCCGGGGGAGCGGGCCCGGGACCCAGTACTTC.

The J gene is TRBJ1-1, the V gene TRBV28; 9 nucleotides align to TRBD1. With V trimmed by 1 base and J by 1 base, 4 bases remained unmatched. Germline CDR1 and CDR2: MDHEN and SYDVKM. The CDR3 has 16 residues. CDR3 amino acids: CASSLSGQGKNTEAFF. CDR3 DNA sequence: TGTGCCAGCAGTTTATCGGGACAGGGCAAGAACACTGAAGCTTTCTTT.

The chain combines TRBV7-2 with TRBJ2-7; D uncertain. Germline V lookup: CDR1 SGHTA, CDR2 FQGNSA. Trimming left V 5 bases short and J 6 bases short, with 14 bases between. CDR3 length equals 13 residues. CDR3 sequence: CASSLSVWSEQYF. CDR3 in DNA: TGTGCCAGCAGCCTATCCGTGTGGTCCGAGCAGTACTTC.

The chain has TRBV10-2 and TRBJ2-3; 9 nucleotides agree with TRBD2. Germline assignment: CDR1 WSHSY and CDR2 SAAADI. J lost 0 bases, V lost 6 bases, and 4 bases had no gene match. This CDR3 comprises 15 residues. CDR3 in amino acids: CASRPAGGSTDTQYF. The CDR3 DNA sequence: TGCGCCAGCAGACCAGCGGGGGGAAGCACAGATACGCAGTATTTT.

V usage is TRBV7-8 and J usage is TRBJ2-7; the match to TRBD2 covers 9 bases. The germline V gene encodes CDR1 SGHVS and CDR2 FQNEAQ. V trimming: 5 bases; J trimming: 7 bases; junction bases outside the gene matches: 12. The CDR3 loop spans 15 amino acids. The DNA for the CDR3 is TGTGCCAGCAGCCAGCAGGGGGGACTAGCAGGGGAGCAGTACTTC. Protein product: CASSQQGGLAGEQYF.

The chain recombines TRBV30 with TRBJ1-2; a possible D gene is TRBD1 (5 bases). The V end lost 0 bases, the J end lost 4 bases, and 15 bases lay between the germline ends. This CDR3 has 15 amino acids. The V gene's germline CDR1 is GTSNPN and CDR2 SVGIG (reference sequence). CDR3 nucleotide sequence: TGTGCCTGGAGTGTTAGTAGCCAGGGTGGCTATGGCTACACCTTC. Translating it yields CAWSVSSQGGYGYTF.

This clone has just one count. The CDR3 DNA reads as TGTGCCAGCAGTGCCGGTCCCACCTACGAGCAGTACTTC. Its translation is CASSAGPTYEQYF. The genes are TRBV6-1 and TRBJ2-7; D uncertain. Trimming removed 4 bases at V and 2 bases at J, with 9 bases between. Germline V gene data show CDR1 as MNHNS and CDR2 as SASEGT. The CDR3 runs 13 residues.